This TCR beta chain was sequenced for a study of blood T cells in healthy people across ages. The authors ran a second PCR of 7 to 11 cycles using a sample-barcoded 5' primer and a J-beta primer mix. TCRdb recomputed calls from the 5' RACE reads with MiXCR, one row per CDR3 protein. There are 1.5 million to 2 million distinct CDR3 sequences in the sample; about 39% occur only once, and roughly 24% lies in the top ten. Study-wide results and caveats: Observed TCR beta diversity per million T cells went down as age went up. This fall followed a roughly linear course with age.

Donor samples were obtained from healthy Caucasian individuals from Russia, aged about 6 to 95. Germline V CDR1 and CDR2: SGHTA, FQGNSA. Trimming stripped 2 bases from V and 9 bases from J, with 17 bases between. This CDR3 is 15 amino acids long. As for this clonotype: What it binds is not known.

V is TRBV7-2 and J is TRBJ2-1; TRBD1 is a possible D gene (6 bases). Material: blood. The clonotype originates from a human donor in good health. This chain's CDR3 is CASSLRPRGGGEQFF. The CDR3 nucleotides read TGTGCCAGCAGCTTAAGACCCCGAGGGGGTGGTGAGCAGTTCTTC.